Listed here are 15 T cell receptor beta chains from one sample, sequenced in a study of cytomegalovirus exposure and HLA in healthy donors. The PCR contained 60 Vbeta and 13 Jbeta primers. Produced via immunoSEQ multiplex PCR; TCRdb's table is partial and in-frame only. The sample lists some 110,000 clones, around 83% occurring once. Material for sequencing was PBMCs. Every receptor here comes from a man aged 25 to 40 in good health and CMV-seropositive.

The chain combines TRBV19 with TRBJ2-3; a weak D match, TRBD2 (7 bases). This CDR3 is 16 amino acids long. The germline V gene encodes CDR1 LNHDA and CDR2 SQIVND (reference sequence). Trimming shortened V by 5 bases and J by 5 bases, and 20 bases separated the two germline ends. Written as DNA, the CDR3 is TGTGCCAGTAGTGTAGTAGGGGGGGGCGGCGGAGATACGCAGTATTTT. It is translated as CASSVVGGGGGDTQYF. The whole variable domain, remainder taken from reference TRBV19 and TRBJ2-3, is DGGITQSPKYLFRKEGQNVTLSCEQNLNHDAMYWYRQDPGQGLRLIYYSQIVNDFQKGDIAEGYSVSREKKESFPLTVTSAQKNPTAFYLCASSVVGGGGGDTQYFGPGTRLTVL.

The chain combines TRBV19 with TRBJ2-1; weak D call: TRBD1 (6 bases). Germline CDR1 reads LNHDA; CDR2 reads SQIVND (reference sequence). The V end lost 3 bases, the J end lost 5 bases, and 17 bases lay between the germline ends. The length of the CDR3 is 16 residues. CDR3 nucleotides: TGTGCCAGTAGTATTTATATAGGGACATTAGACAATGAGCAGTTCTTC. Protein product: CASSIYIGTLDNEQFF.

The rearrangement uses TRBV21-1 and TRBJ2-7; TRBD1, as called in the table, went unchecked against the DNA. TRBV21-1 is a recognized pseudogene. CDR3 size: 14 residues. DNA for the CDR3: TGTGCCAGCAGCCCTTCGGACAACATCCTGGGGCAGTACGTC. This translates into CASSPSDNILGQYV.

The rearrangement uses TRBV7-9 and TRBJ2-1; 11 bases match TRBD2. This CDR3 region has 16 residues. Germline V gene lookup returns CDR1 SEHNR and CDR2 FQNEAQ (reference sequence). V lost 5 bases, J lost 4 bases, and 7 bases stayed unmatched. In DNA form, the CDR3 reads TGTGCCAGCAGCCTACCGGGACTAGCGGTTTACAATGAGCAGTTCTTC. Amino acids: CASSLPGLAVYNEQFF.

The rearrangement uses TRBV5-4 and TRBJ1-4, with 8 bases fitting TRBD1. V dropped 2 bases and J dropped 7; count of bases not matched to a gene: 10. CDR1 is SGHNT, CDR2 YYREEE, per germline (reference sequence). CDR3 length: 16 amino acids. The CDR3 sequence: CASSLNPGTGGEKLFF. DNA for the CDR3: TGTGCCAGCAGCTTAAATCCCGGGACAGGCGGTGAAAAACTGTTTTTT.

The table lists this clone with a count of one. V is TRBV6-1 and J is TRBJ1-6; 8 bases line up with TRBD1. Unmatched junction bases numbered 9, after V lost 8 bases and J lost 6 bases. CDR3 size: 15 residues. CDR1 is MNHNS, CDR2 SASEGT, per germline. The CDR3 coding sequence is TGTGCCAGCGATTTACAGGGGGTAGGTAATTCACCCCTCCACTTT. It translates to CASDLQGVGNSPLHF.

The chain joins TRBV5-1 to TRBJ2-5; D may be TRBD1 (5 bases). Per germline, CDR1 SGHRS and CDR2 YFSETQ. The germline V and J ends were trimmed by 3 bases and 4 bases, with 10 bases remaining between them. The CDR3 spans 13 residues. CDR3 sequence reads: CASSSGNRETQYF. The CDR3, as DNA: TGCGCCAGCAGCTCAGGGAACCGAGAGACCCAGTACTTC.

The chain couples TRBV7-2 to TRBJ1-2; 7 bases align to TRBD1. The CDR3 runs 16 residues. The junction had 11 bases not matched to a gene; V was cut back by 5 bases and J by 2 bases. Germline CDR1 and CDR2: SGHTA and FQGNSA. The CDR3 here is CASSDRRQGSNYGYTF. Written as DNA, the CDR3 is TGTGCCAGCAGCGATAGGCGACAGGGCTCCAACTATGGCTACACCTTC.

Written as DNA, the CDR3 is TGCGCCAGCAGCTTGATGGAGGCTGGGGAGCTGTTTTTT. Amino acids: CASSLMEAGELFF. The gene calls are TRBV5-1 and TRBJ2-2; tentative D call: TRBD2 (5 bases). Trimming took off 1 base at V and 8 bases at J, with 9 bases between the two ends. Germline loops: CDR1 SGHRS, CDR2 YFSETQ. There are 13 residues in the CDR3. Supplemented by reference TRBV5-1 and TRBJ2-2, the full variable domain reads KAGVTQTPRYLIKTRGQQVTLSCSPISGHRSVSWYQQTPGQGLQFLFEYFSETQRNKGNFPGRFSGRQFSNSRSEMNVSTLELGDSALYLCASSLMEAGELFFGEGSRLTVL.

This sequence joins TRBV1 and TRBJ2-3; the table's D call of TRBD2 was not tested on the DNA. TRBV1 is listed as a pseudogene. The CDR3 covers 16 residues. The DNA for the CDR3 is TGCACCAGCCTTTCGTGGGGACTCGCCCTCACAGATACGCAGTATTTT. Translating gives CTSLSWGLALTDTQYF.

This chain joins TRBV5-1 and TRBJ2-5, with 12 positions matching TRBD1. V shed 0 bases and J 4 bases; nucleotides not matched to a gene: 7. Germline V lookup: CDR1 SGHRS, CDR2 YFSETQ. This CDR3 is built from 17 residues. The CDR3 nucleotides are TGCGCCAGCAGCTTGGCCACGGGACAGGGGGCGGGAGAGACCCAGTACTTC. Translating gives CASSLATGQGAGETQYF.

As concerns this clone: A read error is likely, as this CDR3 ends without the conserved phenylalanine or tryptophan. The chain links TRBV2 to TRBJ2-7; tentatively, D is TRBD2 (6 bases). CDR1 is SNHLY, CDR2 FYNNEI, per germline. The CDR3 totals 13 residues. The V end lost 3 bases, the J end lost 4 bases, and 10 bases lay between the germline ends. CDR3 protein: CASSDGGWYEQYI. In nucleotides, the CDR3 is TGTGCCAGCAGTGATGGAGGGTGGTACGAGCAGTACATC.

J is TRBJ1-5 and V is TRBV5-6; perhaps TRBD1 as D (6 bases). Between the trimmed V and J ends, which lost 4 bases and 7 bases, there was a span of 12 bases. CDR3 size: 13 residues. Per germline, CDR1 SGHDT and CDR2 YYEEEE. The CDR3: CASSAGGQQPQHF. As DNA, the CDR3 is TGTGCCAGCAGCGCGGGGGGACAACAGCCCCAGCATTTT.

In its sample, this clone was seen once. The chain combines TRBV21-1 with TRBJ2-7; the D call in the table, TRBD1, was not verified against the DNA. TRBV21-1 is a recognized pseudogene. The CDR3 has 13 amino acids. The CDR3 DNA follows: TGTGCCAGCAGGGTCACAGGGGCCCACGAGCAGTACGTC. It codes for CASRVTGAHEQYV.

This clone was observed a single time. V usage is TRBV27 and J usage is TRBJ2-2, with D possibly matching TRBD2 (6 bases). The V end lost 5 bases, the J end lost 6 bases, and 16 bases lay between the germline ends. Germline V CDR1 and CDR2: MNHEY, SMNVEV (reference sequence). The CDR3 length is 15 residues. CDR3 loop: CASSLGTFSPGELFF. CDR3 sequence (DNA): TGTGCCAGCAGTCTCGGGACTTTTTCTCCCGGGGAGCTGTTTTTT.